This passage covers 13 T cell receptor beta chains from one sample sequenced in a study of OX40 agonist ivuxolimab in advanced cancers. Library preparation employed the immunoSEQ multiplex PCR assay. The clones in this table, taken by TCRdb from immuneACCESS, are in-frame only. Not every clone is retained; where verified, under half of the shortfall comes from an unresolved V gene, and the cause of the rest is unknown. The sample yields tens of thousands of clones; about 90% were counted once. Of the sample, 1.5% to 2% falls within the top ten clones. Here the sequenced sample was CD4+ or CD8+ T cells sorted from blood, taken in a trial of the OX40 agonist ivuxolimab. The receptors derive from an adult with an advanced solid tumor such as melanoma, head and neck, liver or kidney cancer.

This clone is a singleton in its sample. V gene TRBV5-5 combines with J gene TRBJ1-5; D gene ambiguous. Germline loops: CDR1 SGHKS, CDR2 YYEKEE (reference sequence). Trimming stripped 4 bases from V and 5 bases from J, with 13 bases between. This CDR3 region has 14 residues. This chain's CDR3 is CASSARWVDQPQHF. The CDR3 coding sequence is TGTGCCAGCAGCGCACGGTGGGTGGATCAGCCCCAGCATTTT.

This chain uses TRBV7-9 with TRBJ1-4; D is uncertain. The CDR3 has 19 residues. Germline CDR1 reads SEHNR; CDR2 reads FQNEAQ (reference sequence). V lost 5 bases and J lost 0, with 22 bases in between. The CDR3: CASSIRALTSIATNEKLFF. The DNA for the CDR3 is TGTGCCAGCAGCATACGAGCCCTTACTTCGATTGCAACTAATGAAAAACTGTTTTTT.

The J gene is TRBJ2-7, the V gene TRBV10-3, with D possibly being TRBD1 (5 bases). Germline V gene sequence: CDR1 ENHRY, CDR2 SYGVKD. The CDR3 has 14 residues. Trimming removed 0 bases from V and 5 bases from J, with 11 bases in between. The CDR3 here is CAISESIRGNEQYF. For the CDR3, the DNA is TGTGCCATCAGTGAGTCAATTAGGGGCAACGAGCAGTACTTC.

Only one count was recorded for this clone. The genes are TRBV19 and TRBJ1-5, with 9 bases identical to TRBD1. The CDR3 length is 15 residues. Germline V gene lookup returns CDR1 LNHDA and CDR2 SQIVND (reference sequence). V lost 5 bases to trimming and J lost 0 bases; unmatched junction nucleotides: 2. The CDR3 here is CASSPGQGSNQPQHF. In nucleotides, the CDR3 is TGTGCCAGTAGTCCGGGACAGGGTAGCAATCAGCCCCAGCATTTT.

The J gene is TRBJ2-3, the V gene TRBV5-1; TRBD1 matches at 7 bases. Germline lookup yields CDR1 SGHRS and CDR2 YFSETQ. V shed 4 bases and J 10 bases; nucleotides not matched to a gene: 18. There are 16 residues in the CDR3. The CDR3 reads CASSGQRDSLGWSQYF. For the CDR3, the DNA is TGCGCCAGCAGCGGTCAGAGGGACAGCCTTGGGTGGTCGCAGTATTTT.

V gene TRBV6-6 combines with J gene TRBJ1-5; D not certain. V was shortened by 2 bases and J by 0 bases, with 8 bases between the two germline ends. This CDR3 is 15 amino acids long. Germline lookup yields CDR1 MNHNY and CDR2 SVGAGI (reference sequence). In DNA form, the CDR3 reads TGTGCCAGCAGTTACATGGAGTATAGCAATCAGCCCCAGCATTTT. This encodes CASSYMEYSNQPQHF.

This chain connects TRBV5-4 to TRBJ1-2; the D is unclear. Trimming pared 4 bases from V and 0 bases from J, leaving 13 bases between. The germline CDR1 and CDR2 sequences are SGHNT and YYREEE (reference sequence). The CDR3 loop spans 15 amino acids. This chain's CDR3 is CASSPETASNYGYTF. The CDR3 region has the DNA TGTGCCAGCAGCCCGGAAACAGCGTCTAACTATGGCTACACCTTC.

V usage is TRBV20-1 and J usage is TRBJ2-7, with 8 bases matching TRBD2. The germline CDR1 and CDR2 sequences are DFQATT and SNEGSKA (reference sequence). The CDR3 is 11 amino acids. The CDR3 spells CGGSGNYEQYF. The CDR3 bases are TGCGGTGGTAGCGGGAACTACGAGCAGTACTTC.

The chain joins TRBV9 to TRBJ2-1, with D tentatively TRBD2 (6 bases). The CDR3 totals 15 residues. Trimming took off 0 bases at V and 5 bases at J, with 12 bases between the two ends. The germline V gene encodes CDR1 SGDLS and CDR2 YYNGEE. The CDR3 loop reads CASSVGLVGDNEQFF. CDR3 DNA sequence: TGTGCCAGCAGCGTAGGACTAGTCGGGGACAATGAGCAGTTCTTC.

This sequence joins TRBV18 and TRBJ2-5; D might be TRBD1 (6 bases). The V end lost 6 bases, the J end lost 2 bases, and 13 bases lay between the germline ends. CDR3 length: 14 amino acids. Germline CDR1 KGHSH, CDR2 LQKENI. CDR3 DNA sequence: TGTGCCAGCTCTACCAATCAGGGGCAAGAGACCCAGTACTTC. Translation: CASSTNQGQETQYF.

This chain links TRBV30 with TRBJ2-3; unclear D gene. Between the trimmed V and J ends, which lost 3 bases and 8 bases, there was a span of 15 bases. Germline loops: CDR1 GTSNPN, CDR2 SVGIG (reference sequence). This CDR3 is 13 amino acids long. As DNA, the CDR3 is TGTGCCTGGAGCGACCAGAGACCAGTTACGCAGTATTTT. It specifies CAWSDQRPVTQYF. The variable domain in full, with the rest retrieved from reference TRBV30 and TRBJ2-3, is SQTIHQWPATLVQPVGSPLSLECTVEGTSNPNLYWYRQAAGRGLQLLFYSVGIGQISSEVPQNLSASRPQDRQFILSSKKLLLSDSGFYLCAWSDQRPVTQYFGPGTRLTVL.

This clone has only one observation. The chain recombines TRBV7-2 with TRBJ1-4, with a weak D call TRBD1 (6 bases). The CDR3 runs 14 residues. V was pared by 1 base and J by 4 bases, with 7 bases between. Germline V lookup: CDR1 SGHTA, CDR2 FQGNSA. For the CDR3, the DNA is TGTGCCAGCAGCTTAGGCAGGGGTAATGAAAAACTGTTTTTT. As protein: CASSLGRGNEKLFF. Drawing the rest from reference TRBV7-2 and TRBJ1-4, the complete variable domain is GAGVSQSPSNKVTEKGKDVELRCDPISGHTALYWYRQSLGQGLEFLIYFQGNSAPDKSGLPSDRFSAERTGGSVSTLTIQRTQQEDSAVYLCASSLGRGNEKLFFGSGTQLSVL.

The chain has TRBV5-1 and TRBJ2-7; possibly TRBD2 for D (6 bases). Germline V gene data show CDR1 as SGHRS and CDR2 as YFSETQ. The CDR3 runs 14 residues. The ends were cut back, 3 bases at V and 0 bases at J, with 10 bases in the middle. This CDR3 reads CASSWDSDSYEQYF. In DNA, the CDR3 is TGCGCCAGCAGCTGGGACTCCGACTCCTACGAGCAGTACTTC.